This T cell receptor beta chain originates from a study of shared T cell receptors in the human thymus. Produced via immunoSEQ multiplex PCR; TCRdb's table is partial and in-frame only. This repertoire shows roughly 700,000 clones, roughly 90% found once; its top ten account for 0.0095% to 0.011%. Germline CDR1 reads SQVTM; CDR2 reads ANQGSEA. The V end lost 3 bases, the J end lost 3 bases, and 18 bases lay between the germline ends. CDR3 length: 15 amino acids. The same sample was also used in a study of human thymus T cells. That source reports: Healthy Finnish infants undergoing corrective surgery for congenital heart defects were used as donors. Thymic tissue was derived from resections collected during corrective heart surgery. Across thymic and blood repertoires, the usage of V and J genes appeared to be biased. Related studies noted strongly shared thymic repertoires across unrelated people.

Sequenced material: thymocytes. This clonotype originated in a boy less than two years old with a congenital heart defect. The chain uses TRBV29-1 and TRBJ2-7; D might be TRBD1 (6 bases). CDR3 sequence reads: CSVEPSDSLFYEQYF. The CDR3 coding sequence is TGCAGCGTTGAGCCTTCGGACAGTTTATTCTACGAGCAGTACTTC.